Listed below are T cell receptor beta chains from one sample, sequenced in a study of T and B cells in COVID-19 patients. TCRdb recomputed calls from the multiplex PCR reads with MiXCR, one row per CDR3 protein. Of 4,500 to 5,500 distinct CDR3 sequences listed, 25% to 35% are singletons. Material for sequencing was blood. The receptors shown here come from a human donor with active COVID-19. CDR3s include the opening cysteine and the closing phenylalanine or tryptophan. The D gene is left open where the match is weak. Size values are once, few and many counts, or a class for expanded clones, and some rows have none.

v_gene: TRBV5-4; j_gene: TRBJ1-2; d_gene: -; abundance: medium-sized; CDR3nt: TGTGCCAGCAGCTTGGGGGGTCATGGCTACACCTTC; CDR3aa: CASSLGGHGYTF
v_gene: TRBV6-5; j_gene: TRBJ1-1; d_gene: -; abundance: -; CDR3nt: TGTGCCAGCAGTTACTCGGTTCGAACGGGAACTAACACTAAAGCTTTCTTT; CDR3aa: CASSYSVRTGTNTKAFF
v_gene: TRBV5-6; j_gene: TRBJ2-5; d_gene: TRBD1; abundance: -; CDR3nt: TGTGCCAGCAGGGGACAGGGTGTAAAGACCCAGTACTTC; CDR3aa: CASRGQGVKTQYF
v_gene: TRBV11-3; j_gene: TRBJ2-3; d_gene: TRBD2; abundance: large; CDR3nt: TGTGCCAGCAGCTCCTCCCTAGGACTAGTAACAGATACGCAGTATTTT; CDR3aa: CASSSSLGLVTDTQYF
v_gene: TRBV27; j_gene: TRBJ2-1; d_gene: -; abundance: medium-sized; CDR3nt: TGTGCCAGCACTGAAGATGAGCAGTTCTTC; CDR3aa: CASTEDEQFF
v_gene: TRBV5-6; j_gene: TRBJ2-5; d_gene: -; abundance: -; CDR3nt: TGTGCCAGCAGCCCCCCCCCCCGGGGGCAAGAGACCCAGTACTTC; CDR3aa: CASSPPPRGQETQYF
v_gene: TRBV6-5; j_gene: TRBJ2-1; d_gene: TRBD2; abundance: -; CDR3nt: TGTGCCAGCAGTTACGAGACTAGCGGGTCCCACAATGAGCAGTTCTTC; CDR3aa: CASSYETSGSHNEQFF
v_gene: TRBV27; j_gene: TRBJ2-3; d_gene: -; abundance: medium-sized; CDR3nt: TGTGCCAGCAGTTTTTCAGGGCGGACATGGACAGATACGCAGTATTTT; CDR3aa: CASSFSGRTWTDTQYF
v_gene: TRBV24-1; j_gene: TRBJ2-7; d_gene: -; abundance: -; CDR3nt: TGTGCCACCTGCCCGGGGTCCTACGAGCAGTACTTC; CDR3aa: CATCPGSYEQYF
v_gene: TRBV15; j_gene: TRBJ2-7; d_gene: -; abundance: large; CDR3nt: TGTGCCACCAGCAGAGAACGGGTGTCCTACGAGCAGTACTTC; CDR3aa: CATSRERVSYEQYF
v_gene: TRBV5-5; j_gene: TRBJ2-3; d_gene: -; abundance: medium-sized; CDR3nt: TGTGCCAGCAGCTTAATTGCCGGGAGCACAGATACGCAGTATTTT; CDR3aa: CASSLIAGSTDTQYF